The present entry profiles one TCR beta chain with its context. The junction departs from the called germline gene at one end, perhaps through a read error. This entry comes from a study of blood T cell repertoires in COVID-19. Study at large: Donors in the United States, Italy and Spain gave samples during acute or convalescent COVID-19. T cells, B-cell-depleted T cells, or PBMCs provided the cDNA or gDNA that served as material.

In the original analysis: Nucleated cell number was recorded as an estimate derived from reference gene primer amplification. The table came from immunoSEQ multiplex PCR; TCRdb's copy has only in-frame clones and leaves some out. D and trimming come from the DNA, and the V and J calls and clone size come from that table. The sample lists 100,000 to 150,000 clones, about 88% occurring once. Germline V gene sequence: CDR1 MDHEN, CDR2 SYDVKM. This CDR3 spans 12 amino acids. The specimen was peripheral blood. The origin of this receptor is a woman older than 75 with acute or convalescent COVID-19. The genes are TRBV28 and TRBJ2-1; D remains ambiguous. CDR3 region: CASSLPYDEQFF. The CDR3 coding sequence is TGTGCCAGCAGTTTGCCCTACGATGAGCAGTTCTTC.